This TCR beta chain stems from a study of CD8+CD57+ T cells in acquired aplastic anemia. Study-wide context: The study obtained an average of around 2.9 ug of DNA from sorted CD4+ and CD8+ cells. Healthy-donor CD4+ cells averaged roughly 10.8 million reads.

Profiling of TCR beta VDJ combinations and CDR3 sequences used genomic DNA as template. TCRdb independently ran MiXCR on the reads; one entry per CDR3 protein. The sample gives about 170,000 distinct CDR3 sequences, 55% to 70% of which show up once; 45% is in the top ten. Regarding this clonotype: The antigen remains undetermined.

General study points: Levels of CD8+ Simpson's diversity were not significantly distinct in patients versus controls. Patients and controls had in common 25 to 35 CD8+ CDR3 sequences.

Looked up from germline, CDR1 is LNHNV and CDR2 is YYDKDF (reference sequence). This CDR3 comprises 12 residues. V was trimmed by 1 base and J by 7 bases, leaving 5 bases between them. The clonotype comes from a human donor in good health. Sequencing was done on a sample of sorted CD4+, CD8+, or CD8+CD57+ T cells (not recorded which) from PBMCs. V and J are TRBV15 and TRBJ1-5; no reliable D call. The CDR3 sequence is CATSRVSQPQHF. As DNA, the CDR3 is TGTGCCACCAGCAGAGTATCGCAGCCCCAGCATTTT.